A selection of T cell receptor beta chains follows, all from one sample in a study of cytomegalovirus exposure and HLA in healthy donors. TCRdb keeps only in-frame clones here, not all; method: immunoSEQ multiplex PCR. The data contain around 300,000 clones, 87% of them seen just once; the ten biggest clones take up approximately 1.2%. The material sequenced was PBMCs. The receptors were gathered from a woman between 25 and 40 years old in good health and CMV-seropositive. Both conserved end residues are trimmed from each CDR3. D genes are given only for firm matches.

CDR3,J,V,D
AWSGEDTQY,TRBJ2-3,TRBV30,NA
ASSLKAGGEHYGYT,TRBJ1-2,TRBV27,NA
ASSLIGTGGYGYT,TRBJ1-2,TRBV7-2,TRBD1
ASSASSTGGFSYEQY,TRBJ2-7,TRBV7-2,TRBD1
ASSDEQGRRNRGEQY,TRBJ2-7,TRBV18,NA
ASSLGRGDEQF,TRBJ2-1,TRBV7-3,NA
ASSVSSVATNEKLF,TRBJ1-4,TRBV9,NA
ASLSKGSGTSGSYEQY,TRBJ2-7,TRBV18,TRBD2
ASSGVAGRGSEQY,TRBJ2-7,TRBV2,NA
ASSQVTEGYT,TRBJ1-2,TRBV4-1,NA
ASSVTSGRPNTGELF,TRBJ2-2,TRBV9,NA
ASSLLGSDGYT,TRBJ1-2,TRBV27,NA
ASSQDQRQGFGELF,TRBJ2-2,TRBV4-3,NA
ASSENRAANEKLF,TRBJ1-4,TRBV6-1,NA
ASSLGQETYEQY,TRBJ2-7,TRBV7-9,NA
ASIHLAGGGEQY,TRBJ2-7,TRBV6-5,TRBD2
ASRDTGVLNTEAF,TRBJ1-1,TRBV6-5,NA
ASRIYRGSTDTQY,TRBJ2-3,TRBV6-5,TRBD1
ASSPYRGYEQY,TRBJ2-7,TRBV27,TRBD1
ATSRDPGQGYEQY,TRBJ2-7,TRBV15,NA
ASSEALGEGAYNEQF,TRBJ2-1,TRBV2,TRBD1
ASSYNLAGDHGELF,TRBJ2-2,TRBV6-5,TRBD2
ASSPEGRSYTEAF,TRBJ1-1,TRBV5-1,NA
SVVSLAGGSNEQF,TRBJ2-1,TRBV29-1,TRBD2
ASSLSATGTYEQY,TRBJ2-7,TRBV27,NA
ASSQETSGIRWQY,TRBJ2-3,TRBV4-1,TRBD2
ASSTTGETNQPQH,TRBJ1-5,TRBV6-1,NA
ASILPSPGLGTDTQY,TRBJ2-3,TRBV25-1,TRBD2
ASSQDKAGRPDTQY,TRBJ2-3,TRBV4-2,NA
ASSLRDGPYEQY,TRBJ2-7,TRBV7-2,NA
ASNDPSSPGDRALATNEKLF,TRBJ1-4,TRBV21-1,NA